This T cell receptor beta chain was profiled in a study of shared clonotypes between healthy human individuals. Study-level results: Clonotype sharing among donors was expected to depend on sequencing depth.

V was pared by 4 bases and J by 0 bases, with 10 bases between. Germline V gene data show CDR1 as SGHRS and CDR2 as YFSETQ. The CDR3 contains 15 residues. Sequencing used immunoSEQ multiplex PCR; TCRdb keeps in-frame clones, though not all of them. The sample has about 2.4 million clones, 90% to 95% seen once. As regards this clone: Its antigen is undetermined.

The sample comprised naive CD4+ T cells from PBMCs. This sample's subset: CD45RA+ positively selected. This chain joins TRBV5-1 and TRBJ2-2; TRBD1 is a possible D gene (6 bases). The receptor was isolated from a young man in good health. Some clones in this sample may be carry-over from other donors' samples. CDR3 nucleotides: TGCGCCAGCAGCACGGGACACTCGAACACCGGGGAGCTGTTTTTT. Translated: CASSTGHSNTGELFF.